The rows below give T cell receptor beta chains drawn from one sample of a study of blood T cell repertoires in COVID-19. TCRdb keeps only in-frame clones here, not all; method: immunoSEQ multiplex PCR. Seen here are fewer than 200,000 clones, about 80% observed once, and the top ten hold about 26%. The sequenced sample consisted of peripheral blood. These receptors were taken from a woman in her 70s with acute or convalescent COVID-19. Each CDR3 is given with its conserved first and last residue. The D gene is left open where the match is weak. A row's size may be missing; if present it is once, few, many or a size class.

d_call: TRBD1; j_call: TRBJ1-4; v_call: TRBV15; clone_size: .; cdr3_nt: TGTGCCACCAGCAGAGATCAGGGGGCGGCTGAAAAACTGTTTTTT; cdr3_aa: CATSRDQGAAEKLFF
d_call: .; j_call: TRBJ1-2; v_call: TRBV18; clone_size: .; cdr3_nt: TGTGCCAGCTCATCGACAGCGAAGGTATGGGATGGCTACACCTTC; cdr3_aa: CASSSTAKVWDGYTF
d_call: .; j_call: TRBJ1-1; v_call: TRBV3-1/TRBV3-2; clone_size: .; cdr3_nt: TGTGCCAGCAGCCAAGGGAGATTGAACACTGAAGCTTTCTTT; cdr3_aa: CASSQGRLNTEAFF
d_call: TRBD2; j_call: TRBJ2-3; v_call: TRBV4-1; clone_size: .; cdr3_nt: TGCGCCAGCAGCCCCCGACTAGCGGGAGCCGCAGATACGCAGTATTTT; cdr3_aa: CASSPRLAGAADTQYF
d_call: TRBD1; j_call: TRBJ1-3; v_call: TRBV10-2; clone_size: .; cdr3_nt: TGCGCCAGCAGTGACCGAGGGACAGGGGGAAATGGAAACACCATATATTTT; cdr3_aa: CASSDRGTGGNGNTIYF
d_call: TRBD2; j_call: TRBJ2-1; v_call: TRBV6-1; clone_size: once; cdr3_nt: TGTGCCAGCAGTGAAGCGCTAGCTAGCGGGAGGGGCAATGAGCAGTTCTTC; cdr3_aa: CASSEALASGRGNEQFF
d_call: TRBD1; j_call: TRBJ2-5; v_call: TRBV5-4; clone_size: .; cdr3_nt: TGTGCCAGCAGCCCCCGGACAGGGGGCGACCAAGAGACCCAGTACTTC; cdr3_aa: CASSPRTGGDQETQYF
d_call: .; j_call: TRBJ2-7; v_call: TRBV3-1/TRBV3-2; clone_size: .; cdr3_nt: TGTGCCAGCAGCCAAGGGACCGGGACTTTACCTTACGAGCAGTACTTC; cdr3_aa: CASSQGTGTLPYEQYF
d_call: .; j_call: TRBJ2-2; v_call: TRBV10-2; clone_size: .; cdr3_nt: TGCGCCAGCAGTGAGAGCGGTGCGAACACCGGGGAGCTGTTTTTT; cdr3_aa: CASSESGANTGELFF
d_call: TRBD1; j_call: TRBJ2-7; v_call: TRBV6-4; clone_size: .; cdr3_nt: TGTGCCAGCAGTGACCGATCCAACAGGGGTCTCTACGAGCAGTACTTC; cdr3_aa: CASSDRSNRGLYEQYF
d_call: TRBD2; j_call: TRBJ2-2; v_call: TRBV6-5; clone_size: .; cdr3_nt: TGTGCCAGCAGTTACTCCCTAGCGGGAGTGGTCGGGGAGCTGTTTTTT; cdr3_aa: CASSYSLAGVVGELFF